Below are 10 T cell receptor beta chains sequenced from a single sample in a study of blood T cell repertoires in COVID-19 (dated by TCRdb to between 2020 and 2021). Library generation was performed with the immunoSEQ multiplex PCR assay. TCRdb took this table from immuneACCESS and kept in-frame rearrangements with V and J called. Such tables lack part of the clones; where checked against another copy, unresolved V genes explain under half of the gap, and the rest is unexplained. The sample profile shows fewer than 250,000 clones; roughly 80% of them were found once. The ten largest clonotypes hold approximately 3% of the sample. The sequenced sample consisted of PBMCs or T cells enriched from blood (not recorded which). The receptors shown here come from a woman aged 25 to 39 who had recovered from COVID-19.

This chain uses TRBV10-3 with TRBJ2-1; TRBD1 agrees at 7 bases. The V and J ends lost 9 bases and 5 bases, in that order; junction bases with no gene match: 7. In germline, CDR1 is ENHRY, CDR2 SYGVKD. This CDR3 has 13 amino acids. CDR3 bases: TGTGCCATGGGGAGACAGGGTAACAATGAGCAGTTCTTC. Its translation: CAMGRQGNNEQFF.

J is TRBJ1-5 and V is TRBV11-2; 9 nucleotides agree with TRBD1. V gave up 3 bases and J gave up 7 bases; unmatched junction bases: 4. Germline V gene data show CDR1 as SGHAT and CDR2 as FQNNGV. The CDR3 has 14 amino acids. Here the CDR3 reads CASSFSDRGQPQHF. As DNA, the CDR3 is TGTGCCAGCAGCTTTTCGGACAGGGGCCAGCCCCAGCATTTT.

This clone has a single count. CDR3 sequence (DNA): TGTGCCAGCAGCCAAGATCCAGGGTTTGATCAGCCCCAGCATTTT. Its translation is CASSQDPGFDQPQHF. The chain uses TRBV4-2 and TRBJ1-5; D is perhaps TRBD1 (5 bases). The CDR3 runs 15 residues. V lost 0 bases and J lost 5, with 11 bases in between. Germline V CDR1 and CDR2: LGHNA, YNFKEQ.

V and J are TRBV3-1 (or the pseudogene TRBV3-2) and TRBJ2-1; possibly TRBD2 for D (6 bases). V shed 4 bases and J shed 1 base, with 14 bases lying between them. The germline CDR1 and CDR2 sequences are LGHDT and YNNKEL (reference sequence). The CDR3 totals 16 residues. The CDR3 region is CASSRGRGGSYNEQFF. The CDR3 DNA sequence: TGTGCCAGCAGCCGCGGAAGGGGAGGATCCTACAATGAGCAGTTCTTC.

Written as DNA, the CDR3 is TGTGCCAGCGGACCAATACAGGGGCGGGAGCAGTTCTTC. The encoded protein is CASGPIQGREQFF. The rearrangement links TRBV7-9 to TRBJ2-1; the match to TRBD1 covers 7 bases. Germline loops: CDR1 SEHNR, CDR2 FQNEAQ (reference sequence). The CDR3 is made up of 13 amino acids. V gave up 8 bases and J gave up 10 bases; unmatched junction bases: 11.

As DNA, the CDR3 is TGTGCCAGCAGTCTCCAGCGGGAGAACACAGATACGCAGTATTTT. Protein product: CASSLQRENTDTQYF. V usage is TRBV6-5 and J usage is TRBJ2-3; TRBD2 agrees at 8 bases. CDR1 MNHEY and CDR2 SVGAGI come from the germline V gene. The CDR3 sequence is 15 residues long. Trimming took 5 bases from V and 2 from J; bases not matched to a gene: 6.

The genes are TRBV5-6 and TRBJ2-7, with 8 positions matching TRBD2. Per the germline V gene, CDR1 is SGHDT and CDR2 is YYEEEE. The CDR3 loop spans 14 amino acids. V trimming: 2 bases; J trimming: 2 bases; junction bases outside the gene matches: 3. DNA of the CDR3: TGTGCCAGCAGCTTCCCGGGACTAGCCTACGAGCAGTACTTC. Translating it yields CASSFPGLAYEQYF.

Concerning this clone: Other DNA sequences in this specimen translate into the identical CDR3. The chain has TRBV6-5 and TRBJ1-2; 7 positions agree with TRBD1. The trim removed 5 bases at V and 7 bases at J, leaving 7 bases unmatched. Germline V gives CDR1 MNHEY, CDR2 SVGAGI. This CDR3 is built from 13 residues. The CDR3 is CASSPQGGSGYTF. Here the CDR3 DNA reads TGTGCCAGCAGTCCGCAGGGGGGCAGTGGCTACACCTTC.

This clone was observed a handful of times. Other nucleotide sequences in the sample specify the same CDR3. The V call is TRBV29-1, the J call TRBJ2-3; 11 bases align to TRBD2. Trimming cost V 7 bases and J 8 bases; bases outside gene matches: 2. The CDR3 runs to 11 residues. Germline V gene data show CDR1 as SQVTM and CDR2 as ANQGSEA. CDR3 region: CSDGTSGTQYF. CDR3 DNA sequence: TGCAGCGATGGGACTAGCGGTACGCAGTATTTT.

In this sample, this clone turned up once. This chain uses TRBV28 with TRBJ1-3; no definite D call. This CDR3 has 16 amino acids. Germline V gene data show CDR1 as MDHEN and CDR2 as SYDVKM. Trimming pared 6 bases from V and 0 bases from J, leaving 15 bases between. The CDR3 sequence: CASSDMSVGSGNTIYF. CDR3 DNA: TGTGCCAGCAGCGACATGTCTGTGGGCTCTGGAAACACCATATATTTT.